This TCR beta chain is from a study of monozygotic twins with cystic fibrosis. Study-level background: With roughly 16 PCR cycles, barcoded libraries came from 3 to 3.5 micrograms of fragmented DNA.

Study-wide results and caveats: J usage was most co-twin-similar in 8 of 16 pairs, V in 13. Clonality was generally low (median approximately 0.0094), higher in the most severe patients.

The data were produced by immunoSEQ multiplex PCR, yet TCRdb's version contains in-frame clones alone and is incomplete. The data show 7,000 to 9,500 clones, approximately 93% seen once. V dropped 1 base and J dropped 7 bases, with 16 bases sitting between them. Germline V gene sequence: CDR1 SGHVS, CDR2 FNYEAQ. There are 15 residues in the CDR3. In regard to this clone: Its target is unknown.

The source is a boy between 2 and 15 years old with cystic fibrosis. Sequences were obtained from blood. The J gene is TRBJ1-1, the V gene TRBV7-6; tentatively, D is TRBD1 (6 bases). The CDR3 DNA is TGTGCCAGCAGCTTAGATTTGGGGGGCTGGGGTGAAGCTTTCTTT. Amino acid sequence: CASSLDLGGWGEAFF.